These 16 T cell receptor beta chains share one sample of origin, sequenced in a study of T cell responses to AZD1222 COVID-19 vaccine. Clones were sequenced by immunoSEQ multiplex PCR, and TCRdb holds only the in-frame ones, with some missing. Of 130,000 to 150,000 clones in the sample, 75% to 90% were seen once. Material: peripheral blood, obtained on day 0 of AZD1222 vaccination. The origin of the receptors is an adult in good health.

The chain carries TRBV4-1 and TRBJ2-7; D is undetermined. Germline loops: CDR1 MGHRA, CDR2 YSYEKL. This CDR3 contains 14 residues. Between the trimmed V and J ends, which lost 5 bases and 4 bases, there was a span of 15 bases. The CDR3 loop is CASSSLSPPYEQYF. CDR3 DNA sequence: TGCGCCAGCAGCAGCTTAAGTCCCCCGTACGAGCAGTACTTC.

The V call is TRBV9, the J call TRBJ2-3; D perhaps matches TRBD2 (5 bases). The germline V gene has CDR1 SGDLS and CDR2 YYNGEE. Trimming pared 4 bases from V and 1 base from J, leaving 13 bases between. The CDR3 covers 15 residues. This CDR3 reads CASSPKAGGTDTQYF. The CDR3 DNA follows: TGTGCCAGCAGCCCCAAAGCCGGGGGCACAGATACGCAGTATTTT.

The chain uses TRBV7-9 and TRBJ2-3, with D possibly TRBD2 on 5 matching bases. The CDR3 runs 15 residues. Trimming left V 5 bases short and J 2 bases short, with 14 bases between. The V gene's germline CDR1 is SEHNR and CDR2 FQNEAQ (reference sequence). Here the CDR3 reads CASSPRGALTDTQYF. The CDR3 DNA reads TGTGCCAGCAGCCCCCGGGGAGCTCTCACAGATACGCAGTATTTT.

The chain joins TRBV18 to TRBJ2-1, with unresolved D. The germline gives CDR1 KGHSH, CDR2 LQKENI. The V and J ends lost 7 bases and 8 bases respectively, with 15 bases between them. This CDR3 contains 13 residues. CDR3 amino acids: CASLKAPVDEQFF. Here the CDR3 DNA reads TGTGCCAGCTTAAAAGCTCCGGTCGATGAGCAGTTCTTC. Full variable domain (rest looked up from reference TRBV18 and TRBJ2-1): NAGVMQNPRHLVRRRGQEARLRCSPMKGHSHVYWYRQLPEEGLKFMVYLQKENIIDESGMPKERFSAEFPKEGPSILRIQQVVRGDSAAYFCASLKAPVDEQFFGPGTRLTVL.

This chain uses TRBV24-1 with TRBJ2-5, with TRBD2 matching over 7 bases. V shed 4 bases, J shed 3 bases, and the junction held 1 base outside the gene matches. Germline V gene lookup returns CDR1 KGHDR and CDR2 SFDVKD. The CDR3 spans 13 residues. The CDR3 region has the DNA TGTGCCACCAGTGACCGGGAGGAAGAGACCCAGTACTTC. Protein: CATSDREEETQYF.

The chain links TRBV15 to TRBJ2-6; D gene unclear. The germline gives CDR1 LNHNV, CDR2 YYDKDF (reference sequence). The CDR3 loop spans 16 amino acids. Trimming pared 5 bases from V and 4 bases from J, leaving 15 bases between. CDR3 residues: CATSGKILRGANVLTF. CDR3 sequence (DNA): TGTGCCACCAGCGGTAAAATACTTCGGGGGGCCAACGTCCTGACTTTC.

This clone was detected only once. The sample contains more than one DNA sequence encoding this CDR3. The rearrangement uses TRBV6-5 and TRBJ1-5; no reliable D call. The V end was cut by 0 bases, the J end by 1 base, with 7 bases between. This CDR3 has 15 amino acids. Germline-derived CDR1 and CDR2 are MNHEY and SVGAGI. The CDR3 protein is CASSYSGGSNQPQHF. The DNA for the CDR3 is TGTGCCAGCAGTTACTCGGGAGGGAGCAATCAGCCCCAGCATTTT.

The chain carries TRBV7-9 and TRBJ2-3; D is perhaps TRBD1 or TRBD2 (5 bases each). CDR3 length: 13 residues. Germline CDR1 SEHNR, CDR2 FQNEAQ (reference sequence). V shed 6 bases and J shed 6 bases, with 13 bases lying between them. In nucleotides, the CDR3 is TGTGCCAGCAGGGGGACCGCCGGGGATACGCAGTATTTT. This sequence encodes CASRGTAGDTQYF.

DNA of the CDR3: TGTGCCAGTACGTCAGGCGAAGCAACTAATGAAAAACTGTTTTTT. Protein product: CASTSGEATNEKLFF. The chain carries TRBV19 and TRBJ1-4; D gene uncertain. Trimming pared 7 bases from V and 0 bases from J, leaving 12 bases between. Germline V CDR1 and CDR2: LNHDA, SQIVND (reference sequence). The length of the CDR3 is 15 residues.

This chain links TRBV2 with TRBJ2-1; D remains ambiguous. Per the germline V gene, CDR1 is SNHLY and CDR2 is FYNNEI. The CDR3 length is 13 residues. The ends were cut back, 4 bases at V and 8 bases at J, with 12 bases in the middle. As DNA, the CDR3 is TGTGCCAGCAGTGTTAAGAGGCGCGATGAGCAGTTCTTC. This sequence encodes CASSVKRRDEQFF.

The chain is built from TRBV5-1 and TRBJ2-3, with a possible D match to TRBD1 (5 bases). CDR1 and CDR2 from the germline V gene are SGHRS and YFSETQ. V lost 0 bases, J lost 2 bases, and 7 bases lay in between. The CDR3 runs to 14 residues. The CDR3 protein is CASSLAGNTDTQYF. CDR3 bases: TGCGCCAGCAGCTTGGCAGGGAACACAGATACGCAGTATTTT.

CDR3 DNA: TGTGCCAGCTCTCGCAGGGAGGACTATGGCTACACCTTC. It specifies CASSRREDYGYTF. The chain is built from TRBV25-1 and TRBJ1-2; weak D call: TRBD1 (5 bases). The germline CDR1 and CDR2 sequences are MGHDK and SYGVNS. The CDR3 totals 13 residues. V was trimmed by 8 bases and J by 3 bases, leaving 13 bases between them.

The chain employs TRBV5-1 and TRBJ1-6, with D unclear. Trimming took 0 bases from V and 7 from J, leaving 11 bases between them. This CDR3 region has 15 residues. Germline values: CDR1 SGHRS, CDR2 YFSETQ. The CDR3 DNA reads as TGCGCCAGCAGCTTGGTGACCTCTGCAAATTCACCCCTCCACTTT. Protein product: CASSLVTSANSPLHF.

V usage is TRBV11-2 and J usage is TRBJ2-2; TRBD1 agrees at 11 bases. V lost 1 base to trimming and J lost 5 bases; unmatched junction nucleotides: 6. The CDR3 is 17 residues long. CDR1 is SGHAT and CDR2 is FQNNGV in the germline V gene. Written as DNA, the CDR3 is TGTGCCAGCAGCTTAGTTGCCGGGACAGGGGGTACCGGGGAGCTGTTTTTT. Amino acid sequence: CASSLVAGTGGTGELFF.

V is TRBV12-3 or TRBV12-4 and J is TRBJ2-3; D is undetermined. The CDR3 loop spans 13 amino acids. The germline V and J ends were trimmed by 3 bases and 4 bases, with 8 bases remaining between them. The CDR3 region has the DNA TGTGCCAGCAGTTTCGTAGGTCCAGATACGCAGTATTTT. Translating it yields CASSFVGPDTQYF.

This CDR3 is CASSRQGISITEAFF. Written as DNA, the CDR3 is TGTGCCAGCAGCAGACAGGGAATCTCGATCACTGAAGCTTTCTTT. The chain carries TRBV6-5 and TRBJ1-1; TRBD1 matches at 7 bases. The germline gives CDR1 MNHEY, CDR2 SVGAGI. V lost 6 bases to trimming and J lost 4 bases; unmatched junction nucleotides: 11. The CDR3 is 15 residues long.